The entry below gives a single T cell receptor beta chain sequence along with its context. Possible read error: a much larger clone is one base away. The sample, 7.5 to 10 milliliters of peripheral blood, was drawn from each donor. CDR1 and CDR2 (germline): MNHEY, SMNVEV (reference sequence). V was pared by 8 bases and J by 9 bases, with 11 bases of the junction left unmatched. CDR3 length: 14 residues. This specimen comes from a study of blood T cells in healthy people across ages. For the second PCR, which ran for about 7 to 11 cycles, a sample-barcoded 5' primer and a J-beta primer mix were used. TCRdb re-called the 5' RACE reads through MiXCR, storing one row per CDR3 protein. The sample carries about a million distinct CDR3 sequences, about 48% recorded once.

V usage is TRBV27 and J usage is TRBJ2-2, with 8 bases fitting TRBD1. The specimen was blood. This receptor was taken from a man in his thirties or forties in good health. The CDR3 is CASRVQGASRELFF. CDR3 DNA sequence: TGTGCCAGCCGGGTCCAGGGGGCATCCAGGGAGCTGTTTTTT.